One sample yielded the 28 T cell receptor beta chains listed below, sequenced in a study of blood T cell repertoires in COVID-19. TCRdb's copy holds only in-frame clones and misses some; the assay was immunoSEQ multiplex PCR. This table holds more than 150,000 clones, about 88% found once. The sequencing sample was made of peripheral blood. These receptors all come from a man aged 30 to 39 with active or convalescent COVID-19.

This rearrangement joins TRBV6-5 to TRBJ2-7; 9 bases are shared with TRBD2. V was clipped by 1 base and J by 4 bases; unmatched bases: 5. Germline-derived CDR1 and CDR2 are MNHEY and SVGAGI. The CDR3 totals 15 residues. This chain's CDR3 is CASSYYFSGRYEQYF. The CDR3 DNA sequence: TGTGCCAGCAGTTACTATTTTAGCGGGAGATACGAGCAGTACTTC.

CDR3 loop: CASSFGQYTDTQYF. In DNA form, the CDR3 reads TGTGCCAGCAGCTTCGGACAGTACACAGATACGCAGTATTTT. This chain links TRBV11-3 with TRBJ2-3; weak D call: TRBD1 (6 bases). Germline values: CDR1 SGHNT, CDR2 YENEEA. The CDR3 is made up of 14 amino acids. V dropped 3 bases and J dropped 2 bases, with 9 bases sitting between them.

The gene calls are TRBV6-2 or TRBV6-3 and TRBJ1-2; tentatively, D is TRBD1 (6 bases). The CDR3 is 14 amino acids. V was cut by 0 bases and J by 6 bases, with 11 bases left in between. CDR1 is MNHEY and CDR2 is SVGEGT in the germline V gene. CDR3 sequence: CASSYSDRNNGYTF. For the CDR3, the DNA is TGTGCCAGCAGTTACTCGGACAGAAATAATGGCTACACCTTC.

The chain couples TRBV30 to TRBJ2-3; D is unclear. The V and J ends lost 4 bases and 1 base respectively, with 9 bases between them. The CDR3 is made up of 13 amino acids. Germline V lookup: CDR1 GTSNPN, CDR2 SVGIG (reference sequence). For the CDR3, the DNA is TGTGCCTGGAAGAACACCGGCACAGATACGCAGTATTTT. This sequence encodes CAWKNTGTDTQYF.

This clone was seen only once. The V call is TRBV5-3, the J call TRBJ2-3; TRBD2 aligns across 12 bases. TRBV5-3 carries the ORF label, with uncertain function. V lost 5 bases, J lost 4 bases, and 8 bases stayed unmatched. This CDR3 has 16 amino acids. The CDR3 reads CARSLTLAGGPDTQYF. DNA for the CDR3: TGTGCCAGAAGTTTGACCCTAGCGGGAGGGCCAGATACGCAGTATTTT.

The chain is built from TRBV3-1 (or the pseudogene TRBV3-2) and TRBJ2-1, with 11 bases that match TRBD2. Trimming took 1 base from V and 11 from J; bases not matched to a gene: 7. The CDR3 is 15 residues long. Germline V lookup: CDR1 LGHDT, CDR2 YNNKEL (reference sequence). CDR3 in amino acids: CASSQGLAGGDQQFF. The CDR3 coding sequence is TGTGCCAGCAGCCAAGGCCTAGCGGGAGGCGACCAGCAGTTCTTC.

This CDR3 is CAWSVGGAISYEQYF. In DNA, the CDR3 is TGTGCCTGGAGTGTCGGGGGAGCGATCTCTTACGAGCAGTACTTC. The chain uses TRBV30 and TRBJ2-7; TRBD2 might be the D (6 bases). This CDR3 is built from 15 residues. V lost 0 bases and J 4 bases, leaving 16 bases between the germline ends. CDR1 GTSNPN and CDR2 SVGIG come from the germline V gene (reference sequence).

This rearrangement joins TRBV28 to TRBJ1-1; possible D gene TRBD1, 5 bases. This CDR3 has 16 residues. In germline, CDR1 is MDHEN, CDR2 SYDVKM. The V gene lost 5 bases and the J gene lost 3 bases, with 19 bases spanning the gap. CDR3 coding DNA: TGTGCCAGCAGTCCAGGCCCGCAGGGTAGGTACACTGAAGCTTTCTTT. It translates to CASSPGPQGRYTEAFF.

The V gene is TRBV18, the J gene TRBJ2-7, with 10 positions matching TRBD1. The length of the CDR3 is 14 residues. Germline CDR1 and CDR2: KGHSH and LQKENI. J was trimmed by 4 bases and V by 5 bases; bases with no gene match: 5. The CDR3 spells CASSSGTGAYEQYV. The CDR3 nucleotides are TGTGCCAGCTCATCCGGGACAGGGGCTTACGAGCAGTACGTC.

There are a few counts of this clone. This chain uses TRBV7-9 with TRBJ2-2, with TRBD2 matching over 8 bases. From germline, CDR1 is SEHNR and CDR2 FQNEAQ (reference sequence). After removal of 4 bases from V and 0 bases from J, the junction contained 4 bases not matched to a gene. The CDR3 spans 16 residues. CDR3 residues: CASSSSGGTNTGELFF. The CDR3, as DNA: TGTGCCAGCAGCTCTTCGGGGGGGACGAACACCGGGGAGCTGTTTTTT.

V usage is TRBV19 and J usage is TRBJ1-4; 8 bases fit TRBD1. The germline V gene encodes CDR1 LNHDA and CDR2 SQIVND (reference sequence). J was trimmed by 0 bases and V by 6 bases; bases with no gene match: 12. This CDR3 is built from 18 residues. The CDR3: CASRPRTGKWATNEKLFF. CDR3 bases: TGTGCCAGTAGACCCCGGACAGGGAAGTGGGCAACTAATGAAAAACTGTTTTTT.

This clone was counted once. The rearrangement uses TRBV5-6 and TRBJ1-2; no firm D call. This CDR3 has 14 amino acids. Germline values: CDR1 SGHDT, CDR2 YYEEEE. V was clipped by 0 bases and J by 6 bases, with 12 bases between them. Here the CDR3 DNA reads TGTGCCAGCAGCTTGGTGTCCGGGTCCGATGGCTACACCTTC. Translated: CASSLVSGSDGYTF.

This clone has only one observation. The rearrangement uses TRBV30 and TRBJ2-1, with D perhaps matching TRBD2 (5 bases). V was clipped by 2 bases and J by 4 bases, with 15 bases between them. Germline V gives CDR1 GTSNPN, CDR2 SVGIG (reference sequence). CDR3 length equals 15 residues. The CDR3 DNA sequence: TGTGCCTGGAGTTCCTCTAGCCAAGTTTACAATGAGCAGTTCTTC. Protein product: CAWSSSSQVYNEQFF.

The chain recombines TRBV7-9 with TRBJ2-5; the D gene is possibly TRBD1 (5 bases). CDR3 length: 14 residues. Germline V lookup: CDR1 SEHNR, CDR2 FQNEAQ (reference sequence). V was pared by 0 bases and J by 3 bases, with 8 bases between. CDR3 sequence: CASSLAGAKETQYF. CDR3 sequence (DNA): TGTGCCAGCAGCTTAGCAGGGGCAAAAGAGACCCAGTACTTC.

There are a few counts of this clone. The sample holds other DNA sequences that translate to the same CDR3. The rearrangement links TRBV6-1 to TRBJ2-3, with 7 bases aligning to TRBD1. The ends lost 1 base at V and 1 base at J; junction bases unmatched: 2. The CDR3 length is 15 residues. Germline CDR1 and CDR2: MNHNS and SASEGT. CDR3 DNA sequence: TGTGCCAGCAGTGAAGGTGGGACAGGCACAGATACGCAGTATTTT. It specifies CASSEGGTGTDTQYF.

This clone was observed a few times. The chain links TRBV2 to TRBJ1-2; tentatively, D is TRBD1 (6 bases). The germline V and J ends were trimmed by 5 bases and 2 bases, with 6 bases remaining between them. Germline loops: CDR1 SNHLY, CDR2 FYNNEI. The CDR3 extends over 12 amino acids. The CDR3 DNA reads as TGTGCCAGCAGTACAGGGAACTATGGCTACACCTTC. Translating gives CASSTGNYGYTF.

This chain joins TRBV10-1 and TRBJ2-2; weak D call: TRBD2 (5 bases). CDR3 length equals 13 residues. V lost 0 bases to trimming and J lost 7 bases, with 6 bases between them. Germline V gene sequence: CDR1 WNHNN, CDR2 SYGVQD (reference sequence). CDR3 sequence reads: CASSESEVGELFF. DNA for the CDR3: TGCGCCAGCAGTGAGTCGGAGGTCGGGGAGCTGTTTTTT.

This clone showed up just a few times. The genes are TRBV9 and TRBJ2-2; TRBD1 matches at 8 bases. Trimming at V came to 1 base and at J to 4 bases, leaving 6 bases not matched to a gene. Germline-derived CDR1 and CDR2 are SGDLS and YYNGEE. The CDR3 consists of 16 residues. This CDR3 is CASSVFRQGSTGELFF. The CDR3 DNA reads as TGTGCCAGCAGCGTATTCCGACAGGGGAGCACCGGGGAGCTGTTTTTT.

This chain links TRBV6-4 with TRBJ1-6; a weak D match, TRBD1 (6 bases). The CDR3 extends over 15 amino acids. Trimming left V 6 bases short and J 10 bases short, with 19 bases between. In germline, CDR1 is MRHNA, CDR2 SNTAGT. Here the CDR3 reads CASSQYSGGGSPLHF. CDR3 in DNA: TGTGCCAGCAGCCAGTACTCGGGGGGCGGCTCACCCCTCCACTTT.

J is TRBJ1-2 and V is TRBV4-1; TRBD1 agrees at 9 bases. Per germline, CDR1 MGHRA and CDR2 YSYEKL. With V trimmed by 2 bases and J by 5 bases, 6 bases remained unmatched. The CDR3 runs to 15 residues. CDR3 region: CASSQPDRGGYGYTF. CDR3 coding DNA: TGCGCCAGCAGCCAACCCGACAGGGGGGGTTATGGCTACACCTTC.

The chain combines TRBV30 with TRBJ1-2, with no clear D. Germline CDR1 GTSNPN, CDR2 SVGIG (reference sequence). Trimming stripped 0 bases from V and 11 bases from J, with 16 bases between. The CDR3 covers 13 residues. CDR3 in DNA: TGTGCCTGGAGTGTACTAGAGGGCTCTGGGTACACCTTC. The encoded protein is CAWSVLEGSGYTF.

The V call is TRBV28, the J call TRBJ2-7; TRBD2 might be the D (6 bases). This CDR3 has 12 amino acids. V was shortened by 2 bases and J by 5 bases, with 7 bases between the two germline ends. Germline V gives CDR1 MDHEN, CDR2 SYDVKM. CDR3: CASSLRRDEQYV. As DNA, the CDR3 is TGTGCCAGCAGTTTACGGAGGGACGAGCAGTACGTC.

The chain couples TRBV10-3 to TRBJ1-5; 8 bases are a match to TRBD1. This CDR3 has 14 residues. CDR1 is ENHRY and CDR2 is SYGVKD in the germline V gene. V gave up 10 bases and J gave up 3 bases; unmatched junction bases: 8. The CDR3 region is CATVMDRVNQPQHF. The DNA of the CDR3 is TGTGCCACCGTAATGGACAGGGTCAATCAGCCCCAGCATTTT.

The V and J genes are TRBV7-2 and TRBJ2-1, with 8 nucleotides matching TRBD1. CDR1 SGHTA and CDR2 FQGNSA come from the germline V gene. The CDR3 length is 15 residues. V lost 2 bases to trimming and J lost 8 bases; unmatched junction nucleotides: 8. DNA for the CDR3: TGTGCCAGCAGCTTAAGAGGCAGGGGGCAGGATGAGCAGTTCTTC. It specifies CASSLRGRGQDEQFF.

This clone occurred once. The chain joins TRBV5-1 to TRBJ2-5, with 7 bases identical to TRBD1. The CDR3 contains 15 residues. V trimming: 4 bases; J trimming: 4 bases; junction bases outside the gene matches: 10. CDR1 is SGHRS, CDR2 YFSETQ, per germline. The CDR3 region is CASSTGTALGETQYF. CDR3 bases: TGCGCCAGCAGCACCGGGACAGCACTTGGAGAGACCCAGTACTTC. Full variable domain (rest looked up from reference TRBV5-1 and TRBJ2-5): KAGVTQTPRYLIKTRGQQVTLSCSPISGHRSVSWYQQTPGQGLQFLFEYFSETQRNKGNFPGRFSGRQFSNSRSEMNVSTLELGDSALYLCASSTGTALGETQYFGPGTRLLVL.

V is TRBV12-3 or TRBV12-4 and J is TRBJ2-3, with D possibly TRBD2 on 5 matching bases. The V end lost 8 bases, the J end lost 7 bases, and 16 bases lay between the germline ends. There are 13 residues in the CDR3. CDR3 nucleotides: TGTGCCAGCCTCCCTAACTCGGGAAATACGCAGTATTTT. Its translation is CASLPNSGNTQYF.

The chain couples TRBV20-1 to TRBJ2-5; D ambiguous. Per germline, CDR1 DFQATT and CDR2 SNEGSKA (reference sequence). The CDR3 totals 11 residues. V lost 1 base and J lost 5, with 5 bases in between. The CDR3 bases are TGCAGTGCTAGAGCCGCGGAGACCCAGTACTTC. Its protein product is CSARAAETQYF.

J is TRBJ1-2 and V is TRBV9, with D maybe TRBD1 (6 bases). Between the trimmed V and J ends, which lost 3 bases and 6 bases, there was a span of 21 bases. The CDR3 runs 16 residues. Looked up from germline, CDR1 is SGDLS and CDR2 is YYNGEE. The CDR3 DNA reads TGTGCCAGCAGCGGAGAGGGTCTGGACAGAGGCGATGGCTACACCTTC. This codes for CASSGEGLDRGDGYTF.